This T cell receptor beta chain originates from a study of shared clonotypes between healthy human individuals. Sequencing was performed with immunoSEQ multiplex PCR; in TCRdb, only in-frame clones are kept and a portion is missing. Here the sample spans 2 million or so clones, about 95% being singletons. Study-wide results and limits: Incompleteness in sorted-subset sequencing, despite large depth, was shown by rarefaction. Naive subsets tended to show greater estimated richness than memory subsets.

Turning to this clone: Its antigen is undetermined.

Between the trimmed V and J ends, which lost 2 bases and 7 bases, there was a span of 15 bases. From germline, CDR1 is SGHNT and CDR2 YYREEE (reference sequence). This CDR3 is 14 amino acids long. Terminally differentiated effector memory CD45RA+ cells were excluded from the naive CD8 cells, which were CD45RO-negative and positively selected for CCR7. Healthy adults negative for HIV, lacking recent acute infections or vaccinations, served as donors. Sequenced input: naive CD8+ T cells sorted from blood. J is TRBJ1-2 and V is TRBV5-4; TRBD1 might be the D (6 bases). This sequence was found in a young man in good health. The chain's CDR3 is CASSLGGVSIGYTF. DNA for the CDR3: TGTGCCAGCAGCTTAGGGGGAGTCTCGATTGGCTACACCTTC.